These 8 T cell receptor beta chains share one sample of origin, sequenced in a study of blood T cell repertoires in COVID-19 (TCRdb year 2020). Library prep was done by the immunoSEQ multiplex PCR assay. TCRdb's version of the immuneACCESS table is confined to in-frame rearrangements and falls short of the full clone set. An unresolved V gene accounts for under half of the shortfall where checked; the remainder is of unknown origin. Here the sample has under 150,000 clones; 76% occur a single time. Together, the top ten hold 3.5% to 5% of the sample. Input material: peripheral blood. The receptors shown here come from a woman of 80 years or more with active or convalescent COVID-19.

The CDR3, as DNA: TGCGCCAGCAGCTTGGCTCCTGGAAACACCATATATTTT. It yields the protein CASSLAPGNTIYF. The rearrangement joins TRBV5-1 to TRBJ1-3; no firm D call. Germline V gene lookup returns CDR1 SGHRS and CDR2 YFSETQ. The germline V and J ends were trimmed by 0 bases and 2 bases, with 3 bases remaining between them. This CDR3 contains 13 residues.

This clone was observed a handful of times. V is TRBV5-5 and J is TRBJ1-1; a possible D gene is TRBD1 (5 bases). V gave up 2 bases and J gave up 4 bases, with 9 bases separating them. Germline CDR1 SGHKS, CDR2 YYEKEE (reference sequence). This CDR3 has 13 amino acids. The DNA of the CDR3 is TGTGCCAGCAGCTTAGGGGATCGCACTGAAGCTTTCTTT. As protein: CASSLGDRTEAFF.

This clone showed up just a few times. The chain is built from TRBV18 and TRBJ1-1, with 8 bases matching TRBD1. This CDR3 is 14 amino acids long. V gave up 3 bases and J gave up 10 bases; unmatched junction bases: 10. Germline values: CDR1 KGHSH, CDR2 LQKENI. The CDR3 DNA reads TGTGCCAGCTCACCGTCGGGACAGGCCGGGGGAGCTTTCTTT. Its translation: CASSPSGQAGGAFF.

The chain recombines TRBV19 with TRBJ1-5; no reliable D call. This CDR3 has 14 amino acids. V dropped 5 bases and J dropped 7 bases, with 15 bases sitting between them. Germline assignment: CDR1 LNHDA and CDR2 SQIVND (reference sequence). Here the CDR3 reads CASSFDVSGQPQHF. DNA of the CDR3: TGTGCCAGTAGTTTTGATGTATCGGGGCAGCCCCAGCATTTT.

This chain uses TRBV2 with TRBJ1-5; a possible D gene is TRBD1 (6 bases). The CDR3 is 15 residues long. Trimming left V 4 bases short and J 4 bases short, with 14 bases between. Germline V gives CDR1 SNHLY, CDR2 FYNNEI. CDR3 sequence reads: CASSAGQEINQPQHF. As DNA, the CDR3 is TGTGCCAGCAGTGCGGGACAAGAGATAAATCAGCCCCAGCATTTT.

For the CDR3, the DNA is TGCGCCAGCAGCTTGGAGGGGACTGGGGACACCATATATTTT. Encoded protein: CASSLEGTGDTIYF. This sequence joins TRBV5-1 and TRBJ1-3; D may be TRBD1 (5 bases). Germline lookup yields CDR1 SGHRS and CDR2 YFSETQ. V was shortened by 0 bases and J by 8 bases, with 12 bases between the two germline ends. The length of the CDR3 is 14 residues.

This chain uses TRBV2 with TRBJ1-1; possibly TRBD1 for D (6 bases). Germline V gene data show CDR1 as SNHLY and CDR2 as FYNNEI. The CDR3 runs 14 residues. Trimming cost V 6 bases and J 4 bases, with 15 bases left between them. The CDR3 bases are TGTGCCAGCAGGCTAGGGGGGGTGAGCACTGAAGCTTTCTTT. This gives the protein CASRLGGVSTEAFF. The whole variable domain, remainder taken from reference TRBV2 and TRBJ1-1, is EPEVTQTPSHQVTQMGQEVILRCVPISNHLYFYWYRQILGQKVEFLVSFYNNEISEKSEIFDDQFSVERPDGSNFTLKIRSTKLEDSAMYFCASRLGGVSTEAFFGQGTRLTVV.

This clone was detected ten times or more. J is TRBJ2-5 and V is TRBV6-5; possibly TRBD2 for D (6 bases). The CDR3 consists of 13 residues. Deletions cut 2 bases from V and 5 bases from J, with 9 bases between. Looked up from germline, CDR1 is MNHEY and CDR2 is SVGAGI. CDR3 nucleotides: TGTGCCAGCAGTTACGGGGGGTTGGAGACCCAGTACTTC. It is translated as CASSYGGLETQYF.